The 11 T cell receptor beta chains below come from one sample, sequenced in a study of prognosis after radiotherapy for stage I lung cancer. Amplicons of TCR beta CDR3 were generated from genomic DNA by two-round multiplex PCR. During first-round PCR, primers specific to each TRBV and TRBJ gene were used. TCRdb reanalysed the multiplex PCR reads using MiXCR and keeps one entry per CDR3 protein. The profile shows 15,000 to 20,000 distinct CDR3 sequences, 45% to 55% of them singletons. Sequences were derived from PBMCs, sampled before or after stereotactic body radiation therapy (not recorded which). These receptors were taken from a donor aged 50 or older with non-small cell lung cancer.

This clonotype was seen repeatedly, ten times or more. The chain is built from TRBV7-8 and TRBJ1-6; perhaps TRBD1 as D (6 bases). The germline V and J ends were trimmed by 4 bases and 9 bases, with 10 bases remaining between them. The CDR3 is made up of 13 amino acids. The germline V gene has CDR1 SGHVS and CDR2 FQNEAQ. In DNA, the CDR3 is TGTGCCAGCAGCTCTACAGGGATTTCACCCCTCCACTTT. The encoded protein is CASSSTGISPLHF.

The table lists this clonotype with many counts. The chain employs TRBV5-1 and TRBJ2-7, with 7 positions matching TRBD2. V dropped 3 bases and J dropped 4; count of bases not matched to a gene: 4. The length of the CDR3 is 13 residues. Germline CDR1 and CDR2: SGHRS and YFSETQ. In DNA form, the CDR3 reads TGCGCCAGCAGCTGGGTAGCGGGTTACGAGCAGTACTTC. Amino acid sequence: CASSWVAGYEQYF.

This clonotype was picked up many times. The chain combines TRBV30 with TRBJ2-1; weak D call: TRBD1 (6 bases). The V gene lost 3 bases and the J gene lost 7 bases, with 7 bases spanning the gap. Germline V gene sequence: CDR1 GTSNPN, CDR2 SVGIG (reference sequence). The CDR3 loop spans 11 amino acids. CDR3 protein: CAWRGANEQFF. The CDR3 nucleotides read TGTGCCTGGAGGGGGGCTAATGAGCAGTTCTTC.

The chain is built from TRBV6-2 or TRBV6-3 and TRBJ1-1; TRBD1 aligns across 7 bases. Germline V gene lookup returns CDR1 MNHEY and CDR2 SVGEGT. The CDR3 is 14 residues long. The junction had 6 bases not matched to a gene; V was cut back by 0 bases and J by 8 bases. CDR3 sequence reads: CASSYSINRGEAFF. CDR3 DNA sequence: TGTGCCAGCAGTTACTCGATTAACAGGGGCGAAGCTTTCTTT.

This clonotype was seen at least ten times. The gene calls are TRBV3-1 and TRBJ2-2; 10 bases fit TRBD1. V lost 4 bases and J lost 6; bases outside the gene matches: 5. The CDR3 is 15 amino acids. The V gene's germline CDR1 is LGHDT and CDR2 YNNKEL (reference sequence). This CDR3 reads CASSLGQGLAGELFF. CDR3 nucleotide sequence: TGTGCCAGCAGCCTGGGACAGGGGTTGGCCGGGGAGCTGTTTTTT.

This sequence joins TRBV19 and TRBJ1-2; 7 nucleotides align to TRBD1. CDR1 is LNHDA and CDR2 is SQIVND in the germline V gene (reference sequence). Trimming removed 5 bases from V and 3 bases from J; junction bases left unmatched: 9. The CDR3 loop spans 15 amino acids. CDR3 nucleotide sequence: TGTGCCAGTAGTGCCCGGACAGGAGGGTACTATGGCTACACCTTC. Amino acid sequence: CASSARTGGYYGYTF.

The gene calls are TRBV7-2 and TRBJ2-3; 10 bases fit TRBD2. Trimming cost V 4 bases and J 5 bases; bases outside gene matches: 9. CDR1 SGHTA and CDR2 FQGNSA come from the germline V gene. The length of the CDR3 is 16 residues. The CDR3 loop is CASSSALAGVGDTQYF. The CDR3 coding sequence is TGTGCCAGCAGCTCCGCCCTAGCGGGAGTCGGAGATACGCAGTATTTT.

This clonotype qualifies as medium-sized. This chain uses TRBV6-1 with TRBJ2-7; D not certain. Germline assignment: CDR1 MNHNS and CDR2 SASEGT. This CDR3 region has 12 residues. V was shortened by 3 bases and J by 3 bases, with 6 bases between the two germline ends. CDR3 in DNA: TGTGCCAGCAGTGAGGGGTTCTACGAGCAGTACTTC. This gives the protein CASSEGFYEQYF.

The rearrangement uses TRBV7-2 and TRBJ2-3; D remains unclear. Germline V gene data show CDR1 as SGHTA and CDR2 as FQGNSA. V lost 4 bases and J lost 3, with 8 bases in between. This CDR3 is 13 amino acids long. In DNA, the CDR3 is TGTGCCAGCAGCTCCGCGGTAACAGATACGCAGTATTTT. Amino acids: CASSSAVTDTQYF.

This clonotype was recorded many times. The V and J genes are TRBV5-1 and TRBJ2-7, with 9 bases aligning to TRBD2. Germline CDR1 is SGHRS and CDR2 is YFSETQ. The CDR3 sequence is 16 residues long. V was pared by 10 bases and J by 3 bases, with 17 bases of the junction left unmatched. The CDR3: CASQPTGLAGIYEQYF. CDR3 coding DNA: TGCGCCTCTCAACCCACTGGGCTAGCGGGAATCTACGAGCAGTACTTC.

This clonotype was observed many times. It may be a read error: a sequence one base away is much more abundant. This chain connects TRBV6-2 or TRBV6-3 to TRBJ1-1; no reliable D call. CDR3 length: 14 residues. V lost 4 bases, J lost 1 base, and 10 bases lay in between. Germline CDR1 is MNHEY and CDR2 is SVGEGT. DNA of the CDR3: TGTGCCAGCAGTTTTCCAGGACGGAACACTGAAGCTTTCTTT. Protein sequence: CASSFPGRNTEAFF.